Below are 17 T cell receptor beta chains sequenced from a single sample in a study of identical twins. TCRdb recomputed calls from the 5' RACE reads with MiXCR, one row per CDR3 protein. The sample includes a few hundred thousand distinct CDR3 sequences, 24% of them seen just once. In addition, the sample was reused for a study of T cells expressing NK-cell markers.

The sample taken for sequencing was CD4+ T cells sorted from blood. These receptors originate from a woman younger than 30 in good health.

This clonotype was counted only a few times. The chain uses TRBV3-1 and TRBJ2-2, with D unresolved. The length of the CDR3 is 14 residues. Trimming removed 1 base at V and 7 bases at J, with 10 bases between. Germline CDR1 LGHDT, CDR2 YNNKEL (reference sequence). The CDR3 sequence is CASSQGSSVGELFF. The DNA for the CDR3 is TGTGCCAGCAGCCAAGGTTCCTCCGTCGGGGAGCTGTTTTTT.

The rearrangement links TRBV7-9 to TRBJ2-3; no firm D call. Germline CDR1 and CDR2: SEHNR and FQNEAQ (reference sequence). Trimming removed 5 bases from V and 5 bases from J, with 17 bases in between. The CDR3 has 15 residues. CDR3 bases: TGTGCCAGCAGCCCCACACTACGGGCCCAAGATACGCAGTATTTT. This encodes CASSPTLRAQDTQYF.

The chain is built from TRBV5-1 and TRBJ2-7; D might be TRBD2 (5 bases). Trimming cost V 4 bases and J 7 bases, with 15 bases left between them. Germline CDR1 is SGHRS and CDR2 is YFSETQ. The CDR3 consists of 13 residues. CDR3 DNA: TGCGCCAGCAGCAGGTGGCTAGCTGAAGAGCAGTACTTC. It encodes CASSRWLAEEQYF.

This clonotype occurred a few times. CDR3 protein: CASSLALRGRKLYGYTF. In nucleotides, the CDR3 is TGCGCCAGCAGCTTGGCCTTAAGGGGCCGGAAACTCTATGGCTACACCTTC. The gene calls are TRBV5-1 and TRBJ1-2, with TRBD1 as a possible D gene (5 bases). The CDR3 runs to 17 residues. V lost 0 bases and J 4 bases, leaving 19 bases between the germline ends. Per germline, CDR1 SGHRS and CDR2 YFSETQ.

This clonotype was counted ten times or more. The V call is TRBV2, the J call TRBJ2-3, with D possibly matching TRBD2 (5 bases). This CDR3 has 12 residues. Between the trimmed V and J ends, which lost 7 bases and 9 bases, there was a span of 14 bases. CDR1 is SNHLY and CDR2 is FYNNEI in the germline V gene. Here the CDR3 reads CASNRGRGTQYF. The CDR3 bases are TGTGCCAGCAATAGAGGCCGAGGGACGCAGTATTTT.

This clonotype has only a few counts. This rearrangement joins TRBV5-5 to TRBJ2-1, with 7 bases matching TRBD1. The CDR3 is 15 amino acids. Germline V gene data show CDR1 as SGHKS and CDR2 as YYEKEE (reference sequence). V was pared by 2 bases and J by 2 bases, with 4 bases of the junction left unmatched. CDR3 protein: CASSFTGAAYNEQFF. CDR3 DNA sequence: TGTGCCAGCAGCTTCACAGGGGCTGCCTACAATGAGCAGTTCTTC.

The CDR3 sequence: CASSSDRRTYEQYF. Here the CDR3 DNA reads TGTGCCAGCAGCTCGGACAGGAGGACCTACGAGCAGTACTTC. This chain connects TRBV7-9 to TRBJ2-7, with 7 bases fitting TRBD1. This CDR3 is 14 amino acids long. V lost 4 bases, J lost 2 bases, and 5 bases stayed unmatched. Germline V CDR1 and CDR2: SEHNR, FQNEAQ (reference sequence).

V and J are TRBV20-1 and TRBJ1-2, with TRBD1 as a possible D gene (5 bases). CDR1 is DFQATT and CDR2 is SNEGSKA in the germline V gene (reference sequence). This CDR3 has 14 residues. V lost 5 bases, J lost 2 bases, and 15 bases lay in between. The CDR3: CSAAPLGPNYGYTF. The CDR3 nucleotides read TGCAGTGCTGCCCCCCTGGGGCCGAACTATGGCTACACCTTC.

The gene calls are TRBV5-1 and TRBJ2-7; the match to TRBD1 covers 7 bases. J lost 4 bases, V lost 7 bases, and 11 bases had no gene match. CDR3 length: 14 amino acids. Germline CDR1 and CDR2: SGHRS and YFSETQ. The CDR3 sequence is CASSDPQGSYEQYF. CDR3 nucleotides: TGCGCCAGCTCTGACCCACAGGGGTCATACGAGCAGTACTTC.

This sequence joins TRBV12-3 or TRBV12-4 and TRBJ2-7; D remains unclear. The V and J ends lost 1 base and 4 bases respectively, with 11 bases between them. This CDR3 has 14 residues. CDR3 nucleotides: TGTGCCAGCAGTTTAGGTCCTAGGAAGTACGAGCAGTACTTC. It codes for CASSLGPRKYEQYF.

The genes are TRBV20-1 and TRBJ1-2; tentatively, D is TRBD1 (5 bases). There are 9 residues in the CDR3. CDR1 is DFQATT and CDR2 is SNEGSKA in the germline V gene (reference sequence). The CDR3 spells CQGNYGYTF. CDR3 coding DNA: TGCCAGGGTAACTATGGCTACACCTTC.

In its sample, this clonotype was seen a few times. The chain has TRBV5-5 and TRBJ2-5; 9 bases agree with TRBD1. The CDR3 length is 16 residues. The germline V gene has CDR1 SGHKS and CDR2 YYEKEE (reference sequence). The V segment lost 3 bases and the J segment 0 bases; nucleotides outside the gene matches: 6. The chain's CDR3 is CASSYRDRVYQETQYF. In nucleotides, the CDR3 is TGTGCCAGCAGCTATAGGGACAGGGTCTACCAAGAGACCCAGTACTTC.

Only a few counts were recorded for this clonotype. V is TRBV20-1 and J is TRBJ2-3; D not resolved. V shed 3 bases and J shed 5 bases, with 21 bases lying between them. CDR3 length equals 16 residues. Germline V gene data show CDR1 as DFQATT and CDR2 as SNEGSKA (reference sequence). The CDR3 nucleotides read TGCAGTGCTAGCGCTACCCTAAGTGGCCGGCGAGATACGCAGTATTTT. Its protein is CSASATLSGRRDTQYF.

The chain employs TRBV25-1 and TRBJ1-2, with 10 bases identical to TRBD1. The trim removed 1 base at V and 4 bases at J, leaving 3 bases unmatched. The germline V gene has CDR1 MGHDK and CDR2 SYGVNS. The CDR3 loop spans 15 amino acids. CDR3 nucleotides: TGTGCCAGCAGTGAATTTGGGACAGGGGTCTATGGCTACACCTTC. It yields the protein CASSEFGTGVYGYTF.

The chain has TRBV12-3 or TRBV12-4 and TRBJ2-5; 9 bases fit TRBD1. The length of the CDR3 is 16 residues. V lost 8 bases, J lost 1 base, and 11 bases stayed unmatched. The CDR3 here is CASHPRRTGVQETQYF. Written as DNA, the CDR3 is TGTGCCAGCCACCCCCGGAGGACAGGGGTCCAAGAGACCCAGTACTTC.

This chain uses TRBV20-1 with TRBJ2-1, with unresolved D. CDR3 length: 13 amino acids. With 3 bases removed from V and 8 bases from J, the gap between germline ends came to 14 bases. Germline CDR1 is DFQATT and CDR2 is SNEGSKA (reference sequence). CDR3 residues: CSARAAINHEQFF. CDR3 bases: TGCAGTGCTAGGGCCGCAATTAACCATGAGCAGTTCTTC.

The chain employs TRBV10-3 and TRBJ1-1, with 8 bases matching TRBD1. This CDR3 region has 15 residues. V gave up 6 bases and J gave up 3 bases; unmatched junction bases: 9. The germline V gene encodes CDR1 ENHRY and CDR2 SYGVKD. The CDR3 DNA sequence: TGTGCCATCAGCTACCGGACAGGGAGGGACACTGAAGCTTTCTTT. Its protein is CAISYRTGRDTEAFF.